This T cell receptor (beta chain) emerged from a study of blood T cell repertoires in COVID-19 (dated by TCRdb to about 2020). Notes on the research overall: Collaborator samples came from the United States, Italy and Spain and covered acute and convalescent phases of COVID-19. The material from the prospective study consisted of cDNA or gDNA derived from T cells, B-cell-depleted T cells, or PBMCs. Deeply sampled blood TCRbeta repertoires from subjects exposed to, actively infected with, or recovered from COVID-19 were included in the dataset. The repertoires were released in a freely available public database meant as a resource for research on the immune response to SARS-CoV-2. The samples were drawn from the first 160 participants of the ongoing ImmuneRACE study and from 950 to 1,500 subjects provided by 6 global collaborators. Sample metadata almost always included a de-identified subject ID, COVID-19 status, age in years and sex. HLA class I and class II types, where available, came from metadata supplied by the sample provider rather than from assay-based typing. The paper as a whole reports these results and caveats: How much clinical and demographic metadata was included differed by source and by participant, and the metadata was provided uncurated.

Compared with germline, V lacks 4 bases and J lacks 5 bases; bases without a gene match: 3. The CDR3 sequence holds 14 residues, the cysteine and phenylalanine included. The kept DNA is CDR3 alone, 42 bases in frame from the first base. Looking up the germline V gene yields CDR1 LGHNA and CDR2 YNFKEQ. Each collaborating institution followed its own protocols to collect whole blood in K2EDTA tubes. For TCRbeta analysis, collaborators shipped samples as frozen whole blood, isolated PBMCs, or DNA extracted from either of those sample types. Notes on this clone: What this receptor recognizes is not known. The record has no base qualities; no much larger clone is one base away.

TCRbeta CDR3 regions were amplified from genomic DNA by means of the immunoSEQ Assay, a bias-controlled multiplex PCR. The authors processed their data as follows. The number of nucleated cells in each sample was estimated by amplification of reference gene primers within the assay. Sequence reads were collapsed and filtered to measure the absolute abundance of every unique TCRbeta CDR3 rearrangement. Productive Simpson clonality was computed per sample as the square root of Simpson's diversity index over productive rearrangements. The table comes from immuneACCESS by way of TCRdb, which keeps in-frame sequences with V and J called. Part of the clones is missing from these tables; in studies checked, under half for an unresolved V gene and the rest for unknown reasons. The V and J calls and clone size are taken from that table; D and trimming were inferred from the DNA. Present in this sample are roughly 65,000 clones, roughly four fifths of which were seen just once. The ten largest clonotypes hold about two fifths of the sample.

The TCR comes from a human donor in a cohort sampled during active COVID-19. This receptor chain uses TRBV4-2 and TRBJ2-1; 9 nucleotides in the junction match TRBD1. The sample taken for sequencing was peripheral blood. The sequenced DNA: TGTGCCAGCAGCCGGGGACAGGGTAACAATGAGCAGTTCTTC. Its protein product is CASSRGQGNNEQFF.